The clone carrying this T cell receptor beta chain was found many times. Its cognate antigen is unknown. In making diagnoses, clinical symptoms, serum thyroxine and TRAb, thyroid ultrasound and orbital computed tomography were all used. These data come from a study of T cells in Graves' hyperthyroidism and ophthalmopathy. Study results and caveats: Among thyroid clonotypes expanded above 0.001, most also appeared in blood.

V dropped 2 bases and J dropped 4 bases, with 17 bases sitting between them. CDR3 length: 16 residues. Germline CDR1 and CDR2: MNHEY and SMNVEV (reference sequence). TCR beta CDR3 regions were amplified from RNA. Initially, a first-round RT-PCR of the TCR CDR3 employed the HTBI primer set. One entry per CDR3 protein results from TCRdb running MiXCR on the multiplex PCR reads. The sample has fewer than 700,000 distinct CDR3 sequences; under 20% are singletons. This TCR was recovered from a young woman with Graves' ophthalmopathy. The rearrangement uses TRBV27 and TRBJ1-2; TRBD1 is a possible D gene (5 bases). Sequencing input: blood. Here the CDR3 DNA reads TGTGCCAGCAGTTTAAAAGGGGCCTGGGGGTCCTATGGCTACACCTTC. Translation: CASSLKGAWGSYGYTF.